This is a list of T cell receptor beta chains from one sample in a study of cytomegalovirus exposure and HLA in healthy donors. Clones were read by immunoSEQ multiplex PCR, and TCRdb kept only the in-frame ones, dropping some. Found here are about 190,000 clones, around 79% of them singletons; the top ten hold around 1.4%. Material: PBMCs. These receptors all stem from a woman aged 45-65 years in good health and CMV-seronegative. CDR3s include the opening cysteine and the closing phenylalanine or tryptophan. A D gene is named only where the DNA matches it firmly. The size of a clone is reported for some rows only, either as once, few or many, or as a class for expanded clones.

clone_size	v_call	d_call	cdr3_length	j_call	cdr3_aa	cdr3_nt
-	TRBV7-2	TRBD2	14	TRBJ2-3	CASSMGGLADTQYF	TGTGCCAGCAGCATGGGGGGACTAGCGGATACGCAGTATTTT
-	TRBV6-5	TRBD2	13	TRBJ2-1	CASSEAGLNEQFF	TGTGCCAGCAGCGAAGCGGGGCTTAATGAGCAGTTCTTC
-	TRBV27	TRBD1	15	TRBJ1-1	CASSLWGTGNTEAFF	TGTGCCAGCAGTTTATGGGGGACAGGGAACACTGAAGCTTTCTTT
-	TRBV5-1	TRBD2	15	TRBJ2-7	CASSALAGAAYEQYF	TGCGCCAGCAGCGCCCTAGCGGGGGCTGCCTACGAGCAGTACTTC
-	TRBV19	TRBD2	17	TRBJ2-3	CASTPIGLAGDQDTQYF	TGTGCCAGTACCCCAATAGGACTAGCGGGGGACCAAGATACGCAGTATTTT
-	TRBV28	-	13	TRBJ2-3	CASSSLVVDTQYF	TGTGCCAGCAGCTCCTTAGTCGTTGATACGCAGTATTTT
-	TRBV2	TRBD2	16	TRBJ2-1	CASSILGGGLRNEQFF	TGTGCCAGCAGCATTTTGGGGGGAGGGCTCAGGAATGAGCAGTTCTTC
-	TRBV19	-	15	TRBJ1-2	CASSLGGPGAYGYTF	TGTGCCAGTAGTCTCGGAGGGCCAGGAGCCTATGGCTACACCTTC
once	TRBV7-9	TRBD1	18	TRBJ1-2	CASSPSLDRGGFGYGYTF	TGTGCCAGCAGCCCATCGCTGGACAGGGGAGGTTTCGGCTATGGCTACACCTTC
-	TRBV4-2	-	14	TRBJ2-7	CASSGGRGSYEQYF	TGTGCCAGCAGCGGCGGCAGGGGTTCCTACGAGCAGTACTTC
-	TRBV10-3	TRBD1	11	TRBJ2-5	CAISGQGEQYF	TGTGCCATCAGTGGACAGGGTGAGCAGTACTTC
-	TRBV6-5	-	11	TRBJ1-1	CATQGYTEAFF	TGTGCCACCCAGGGTTACACTGAAGCTTTCTTT
-	TRBV7-8	-	12	TRBJ2-3	CASSLAGGTQYF	TGTGCCAGCAGCTTAGCCGGGGGTACGCAGTATTTT
-	TRBV7-9	-	13	TRBJ1-2	CASSLPGNYGYTF	TGTGCCAGCAGCTTACCAGGCAACTATGGCTACACCTTC
-	TRBV5-1	TRBD1	16	TRBJ1-1	CASSLGQGVGRTEAFF	TGCGCCAGCAGCTTGGGGCAGGGGGTGGGAAGGACTGAAGCTTTCTTT
-	TRBV7-2	-	11	TRBJ2-7	CASSFSYEQYF	TGTGCCAGCAGCTTTAGCTACGAGCAGTACTTC
-	TRBV12-5	-	14	TRBJ2-2	CASGLNSNTGELFF	TGTGCTAGTGGTTTGAACTCAAACACCGGGGAGCTGTTTTTT
-	TRBV19	-	17	TRBJ1-4	CASSRSGWRAIDEKLFF	TGTGCCTCGTCGAGGTCAGGTTGGAGGGCTATTGATGAAAAACTGTTTTTT
few	TRBV6-6	-	16	TRBJ1-5	CASSHTQGASNQPQHF	TGTGCCAGCAGTCACACACAGGGCGCGAGCAATCAGCCCCAGCATTTT
once	TRBV28	-	13	TRBJ2-2	CASRAGAAGELFF	TGTGCCAGCAGGGCAGGGGCTGCCGGGGAGCTGTTTTTT
-	TRBV5-4	TRBD1	16	TRBJ1-2	CASSLDGTEPGYGYTF	TGTGCCAGCAGCTTGGACGGGACAGAGCCTGGGTATGGCTACACCTTC
once	TRBV11-3	-	14	TRBJ2-1	CASSLIPAANEQFF	TGTGCCAGCAGCTTAATACCGGCGGCGAATGAGCAGTTCTTC
-	TRBV9	-	15	TRBJ1-5	CASSVKTASNQPQHF	TGTGCCAGCAGCGTAAAGACAGCCAGCAATCAGCCCCAGCATTTT
-	TRBV2	-	12	TRBJ2-7	CASTRQAYEQYF	TGTGCCAGCACCCGACAGGCCTACGAGCAGTACTTC
-	TRBV27	TRBD1	12	TRBJ1-1	CASSRRTGEAFF	TGTGCCAGCAGCCGAAGGACAGGTGAAGCTTTCTTT
-	TRBV6-4	-	13	TRBJ1-1	CASSAMRDTEAFF	TGTGCCAGCAGTGCCATGAGGGACACTGAAGCTTTCTTT
-	TRBV29-1	TRBD2	14	TRBJ2-4	CSVALAGGGDIQYF	TGCAGCGTTGCTCTAGCGGGAGGCGGGGACATTCAGTACTTC
-	TRBV7-2	-	16	TRBJ2-4	CASSWYTGLAKNIQYF	TGTGCCAGCAGCTGGTACACAGGGCTAGCCAAAAACATTCAGTACTTC
-	TRBV7-6	-	12	TRBJ2-7	CASSSAGFEQYF	TGTGCCAGCAGCTCGGCGGGATTCGAGCAGTACTTC
-	TRBV5-4	-	14	TRBJ2-7	CASSAGLDGVEQYF	TGTGCCAGCAGCGCGGGACTCGACGGGGTTGAGCAGTACTTC
few	TRBV4-3	-	15	TRBJ1-5	CASSQLLANNQPQHF	TGCGCCAGCAGCCAGCTTTTGGCAAACAATCAGCCCCAGCATTTT
-	TRBV6-5	TRBD1	15	TRBJ1-5	CASSRNRGRSQPQHF	TGTGCCAGCAGCCGCAACAGGGGGCGTAGTCAGCCCCAGCATTTT
-	TRBV6-1	TRBD2	15	TRBJ2-1	CASSVESGGAHEQFF	TGTGCCAGCAGTGTAGAAAGCGGGGGGGCACATGAGCAGTTCTTC
-	TRBV7-8	-	16	TRBJ1-6	CASSRRQGSGNSPLHF	TGTGCCAGCAGCCGTCGCCAGGGGAGCGGTAATTCACCCCTCCACTTT
-	TRBV5-1	-	17	TRBJ1-1	CASSLPASDSFYTEAFF	TGCGCCAGCAGCTTGCCGGCCTCTGACAGCTTCTACACTGAAGCTTTCTTT
-	TRBV7-2	-	13	TRBJ1-4	CASSTRNNEKLFF	TGTGCCAGCAGCACTCGTAATAATGAAAAACTGTTTTTT
-	TRBV18	TRBD1	16	TRBJ1-2	CASSPRPRQGDYGYTF	TGTGCCAGCTCACCACGCCCGCGACAGGGAGACTATGGCTACACCTTC
few	TRBV5-1	TRBD1	16	TRBJ2-7	CASSPAGRQGSYEQYF	TGCGCCAGCAGCCCGGCGGGCCGACAGGGGTCCTACGAGCAGTACTTC
-	TRBV15	TRBD2	13	TRBJ2-1	CATSSFSASGGVF	TGTGCCACCAGCTCGTTTAGTGCTAGCGGGGGGGTCTTC
-	TRBV25-1	-	11	TRBJ2-7	CASSERREQYF	TGTGCCAGCAGTGAACGGAGGGAGCAGTACTTC
-	TRBV7-9	TRBD1	13	TRBJ2-7	CASSTTDRAEQYF	TGTGCCAGCAGCACGACGGACAGGGCAGAGCAGTACTTC
once	TRBV28	TRBD1	17	TRBJ2-6	CASSEGQGYSGANVLTF	TGTGCCAGCAGTGAGGGACAGGGGTACTCTGGGGCCAACGTCCTGACTTTC
once	TRBV7-9	TRBD1	16	TRBJ2-7	CASSLASDRQGDRQYF	TGTGCCAGCAGCTTAGCGAGTGATCGACAGGGGGACCGGCAGTACTTC
-	TRBV16	-	13	TRBJ1-1	CASSLQLDTEAFF	TGTGCCAGCAGCCTTCAGCTAGACACTGAAGCTTTCTTT
once	TRBV5-5	-	14	TRBJ1-2	CASSPGAGNYGYTF	TGTGCCAGCAGCCCCGGGGCGGGGAACTATGGCTACACCTTC
-	TRBV7-9	TRBD1	16	TRBJ2-3	CASSPGDRGRIDTQYF	TGTGCCAGCAGCCCTGGGGACAGGGGGCGGATAGATACGCAGTATTTT
-	TRBV19	-	14	TRBJ2-7	CASSIVRSSYEQYF	TGTGCCAGTAGTATAGTCCGGAGCTCCTACGAGCAGTACTTC
-	TRBV7-2	-	14	TRBJ2-7	CASSSVGSGYEQYF	TGTGCCAGCAGTTCCGTAGGGTCGGGATACGAGCAGTACTTC
-	TRBV6-6	TRBD2	14	TRBJ2-1	CASSSGRAYNEQFF	TGTGCCAGCAGCAGCGGGAGGGCCTACAATGAGCAGTTCTTC
-	TRBV7-9	TRBD1	15	TRBJ1-1	CSSSSYRGLNTEAFF	TGTTCCAGCAGCTCTTACAGGGGACTGAACACTGAAGCTTTCTTT
-	TRBV15	TRBD1	15	TRBJ2-7	CATSRGAGGQHEQYF	TGTGCCACCAGCAGAGGGGCAGGGGGCCAACACGAGCAGTACTTC
-	TRBV9	TRBD1	18	TRBJ1-3	CASSPMVGGLHSGNTIYF	TGTGCCAGCAGTCCCATGGTAGGGGGCCTCCACTCTGGAAACACCATATATTTT
-	TRBV19	-	14	TRBJ2-7	CASSTPGQGYEQYF	TGTGCCAGTAGTACTCCAGGCCAGGGATACGAGCAGTACTTC
-	TRBV7-6	-	14	TRBJ2-7	CASSLDVGGYEQYF	TGTGCCAGCAGCTTAGATGTAGGGGGCTACGAGCAGTACTTC
-	TRBV7-3	-	13	TRBJ1-1	CASSSQGHTEAFF	TGTGCCAGCAGCTCACAGGGACACACTGAAGCTTTCTTT
-	TRBV7-9	-	14	TRBJ2-5	CASSLEGGQETQYF	TGTGCCAGCAGCTTAGAAGGGGGCCAAGAGACCCAGTACTTC
-	TRBV11-3	-	13	TRBJ2-1	CASSPGLLNEQFF	TGTGCCAGCAGCCCCGGACTTTTAAATGAGCAGTTCTTC
few	TRBV6-1	-	15	TRBJ2-7	CASSEYLAGSYEQYF	TGTGCCAGCAGTGAATATCTGGCAGGGTCCTACGAGCAGTACTTC
-	TRBV9	TRBD1	16	TRBJ2-3	CASSRFTQGGTDTQYF	TGTGCCAGCAGTCGTTTTACCCAGGGGGGCACAGATACGCAGTATTTT